This T cell receptor beta chain is drawn from a study of blood T cell repertoires in COVID-19. Clones were sequenced by immunoSEQ multiplex PCR, and TCRdb holds only the in-frame ones, with some missing. This sample yields approximately 100,000 clones, of which approximately 86% are seen a single time; approximately 2.6% belongs to the top ten. Per the germline V gene, CDR1 is SGHDT and CDR2 is YYEEEE. CDR3 length: 14 residues. The V gene end was trimmed by 5 bases and the J gene end by 7 bases; junction bases not matched to a gene: 8. Sequenced: PBMCs or T cells enriched from blood (not recorded which). The chain joins TRBV5-6 to TRBJ2-1; 8 nucleotides match TRBD2. The receptor was isolated from a woman in her forties or fifties who had recovered from COVID-19. The CDR3 region is CASSYSGGLNEQFF. The DNA of the CDR3 is TGTGCCAGCAGTTACAGCGGGGGCCTAAATGAGCAGTTCTTC.